This section outlines one TCR beta chain sequence together with its context. Researchers amplified the TCR beta CDR3 regions from RNA transcripts. During a first-round RT-PCR of the TCR CDR3, the HTBI primer set was used. TCRdb passed the multiplex PCR reads through MiXCR, listing each CDR3 protein once. This table holds fewer than 450,000 distinct CDR3 sequences, nearly 15% found once. This entry belongs to a study of T cells in Graves' hyperthyroidism and ophthalmopathy. V was cut by 6 bases and J by 4 bases, with 18 bases left in between. Germline CDR1 DFQATT, CDR2 SNEGSKA (reference sequence). The length of the CDR3 is 15 residues.

The sequenced sample consisted of blood. The clonotype originates from a woman in her sixties with Graves' ophthalmopathy. This rearrangement joins TRBV20-1 to TRBJ2-2, with D tentatively TRBD2 (5 bases). CDR3 sequence (DNA): TGCAGTGCCCCGGAGAGCGGAGGTCGCACCGGGGAGCTGTTTTTT. Its translation: CSAPESGGRTGELFF.